Described below is a single T cell receptor (beta chain) sequence and its context. V lost 6 bases to trimming and J lost 0 bases, with 12 bases between them. Germline V gene lookup returns CDR1 MRHNA and CDR2 SNTAGT. The CDR3 totals 15 residues. This specimen belongs to a study of cytomegalovirus exposure and HLA in healthy donors. Healthy people donating bone marrow made up the donors. It was with 60 Vbeta and 13 Jbeta primers that the PCR ran. Assay: immunoSEQ multiplex PCR; the TCRdb copy retains only in-frame clones and omits some. The sample lists about 160,000 clones, 76% occurring once. This receptor was obtained from a female donor in good health and CMV-seronegative. The chain uses TRBV6-4 and TRBJ2-1; D unresolved. The sample was PBMCs. The CDR3 loop is CASSPTYASYNEQFF. In DNA, the CDR3 is TGTGCCAGCAGCCCCACCTATGCCTCCTACAATGAGCAGTTCTTC.